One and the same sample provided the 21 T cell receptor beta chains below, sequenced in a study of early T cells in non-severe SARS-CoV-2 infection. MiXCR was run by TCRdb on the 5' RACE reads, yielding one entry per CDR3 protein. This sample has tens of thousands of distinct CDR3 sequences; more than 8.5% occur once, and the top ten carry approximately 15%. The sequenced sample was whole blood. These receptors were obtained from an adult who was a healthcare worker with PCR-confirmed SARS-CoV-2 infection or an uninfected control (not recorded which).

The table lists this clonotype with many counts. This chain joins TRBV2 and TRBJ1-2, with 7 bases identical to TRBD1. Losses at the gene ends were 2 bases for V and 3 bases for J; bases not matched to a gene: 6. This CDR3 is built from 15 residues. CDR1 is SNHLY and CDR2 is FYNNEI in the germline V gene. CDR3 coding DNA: TGTGCCAGCAGTGAAACCCCAGGGGGGCACTATGGCTACACCTTC. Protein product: CASSETPGGHYGYTF.

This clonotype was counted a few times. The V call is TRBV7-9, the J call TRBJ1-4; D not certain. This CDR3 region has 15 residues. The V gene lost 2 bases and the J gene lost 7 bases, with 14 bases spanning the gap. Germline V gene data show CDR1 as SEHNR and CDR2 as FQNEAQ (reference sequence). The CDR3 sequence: CASSLKEGRSEKLFF. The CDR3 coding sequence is TGTGCCAGCAGCTTAAAGGAGGGCCGTAGTGAAAAACTGTTTTTT. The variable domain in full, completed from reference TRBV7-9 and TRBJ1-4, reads DTGVSQNPRHKITKRGQNVTFRCDPISEHNRLYWYRQTLGQGPEFLTYFQNEAQLEKSRLLSDRFSAERPKGSFSTLEIQRTEQGDSAMYLCASSLKEGRSEKLFFGSGTQLSVL.

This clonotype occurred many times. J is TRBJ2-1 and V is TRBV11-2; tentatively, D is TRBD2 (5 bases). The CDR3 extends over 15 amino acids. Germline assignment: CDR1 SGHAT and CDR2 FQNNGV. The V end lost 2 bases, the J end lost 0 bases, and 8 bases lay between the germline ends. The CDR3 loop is CASSLIGSSYNEQFF. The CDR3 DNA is TGTGCCAGCAGCTTAATAGGGAGCTCCTACAATGAGCAGTTCTTC. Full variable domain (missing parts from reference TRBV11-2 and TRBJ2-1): EAGVAQSPRYKIIEKRQSVAFWCNPISGHATLYWYQQILGQGPKLLIQFQNNGVVDDSQLPKDRFSAERLKGVDSTLKIQPAKLEDSAVYLCASSLIGSSYNEQFFGPGTRLTVL.

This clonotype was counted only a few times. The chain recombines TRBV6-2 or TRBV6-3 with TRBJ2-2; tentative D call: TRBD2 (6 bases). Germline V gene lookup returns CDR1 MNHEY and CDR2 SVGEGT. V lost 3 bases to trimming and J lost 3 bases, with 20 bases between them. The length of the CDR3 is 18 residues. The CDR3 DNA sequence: TGTGCCAGCAGTTATTATCCTAGCGACGTTGGGGACACCGGGGAGCTGTTTTTT. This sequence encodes CASSYYPSDVGDTGELFF.

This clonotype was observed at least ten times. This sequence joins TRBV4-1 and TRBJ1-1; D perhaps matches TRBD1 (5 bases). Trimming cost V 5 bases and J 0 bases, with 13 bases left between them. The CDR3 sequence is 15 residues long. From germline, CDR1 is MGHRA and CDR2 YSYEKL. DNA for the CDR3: TGCGCCAGCAGCTTCGACAGCTACTTGAACACTGAAGCTTTCTTT. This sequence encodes CASSFDSYLNTEAFF.

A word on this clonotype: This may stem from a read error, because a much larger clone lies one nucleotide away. CDR3 sequence: CSVATSSSYEQHF. The CDR3 DNA reads as TGCAGCGTGGCGACATCCAGCTCCTACGAGCAGCACTTC. The rearrangement links TRBV29-1 to TRBJ2-7, with D unclear. The V gene's germline CDR1 is SQVTM and CDR2 ANQGSEA. The CDR3 has 13 amino acids.

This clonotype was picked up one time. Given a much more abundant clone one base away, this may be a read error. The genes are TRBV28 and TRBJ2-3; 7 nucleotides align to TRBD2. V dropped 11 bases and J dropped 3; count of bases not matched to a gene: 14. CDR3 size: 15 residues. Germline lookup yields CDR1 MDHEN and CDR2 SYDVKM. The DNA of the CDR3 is TGTGCCTGCACGTGGTCCAAAGCGGGAACAGATACGCAGTATTTT. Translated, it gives CACTWSKAGTDTQYF. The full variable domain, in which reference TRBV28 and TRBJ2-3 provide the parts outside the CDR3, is DVKVTQSSRYLVKRTGEKVFLECVQDMDHENMFWYRQDPGLGLRLIYFSYDVKMKEKGDIPEGYSVSREKKERFSLILESASTNQTSMYLCACTWSKAGTDTQYFGPGTRLTVL.

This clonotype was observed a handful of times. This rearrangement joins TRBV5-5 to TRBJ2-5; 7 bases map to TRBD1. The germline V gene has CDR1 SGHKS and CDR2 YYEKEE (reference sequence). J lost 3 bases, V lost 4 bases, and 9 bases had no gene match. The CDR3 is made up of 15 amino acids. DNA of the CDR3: TGTGCCAGCAGCCCCCTGGGACAGCCTAAAGAGACCCAGTACTTC. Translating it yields CASSPLGQPKETQYF.

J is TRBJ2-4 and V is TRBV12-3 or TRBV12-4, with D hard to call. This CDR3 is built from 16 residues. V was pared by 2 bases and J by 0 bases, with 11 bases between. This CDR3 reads CASSLRASEAKNIQYF. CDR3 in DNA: TGTGCCAGCAGTTTACGGGCCTCTGAAGCCAAAAACATTCAGTACTTC.

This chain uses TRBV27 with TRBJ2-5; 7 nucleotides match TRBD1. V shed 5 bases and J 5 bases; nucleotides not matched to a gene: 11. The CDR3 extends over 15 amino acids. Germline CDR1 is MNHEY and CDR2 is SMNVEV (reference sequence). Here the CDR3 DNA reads TGTGCCAGCAGTGTAACCCGGGACAGCCGGGAGACCCAGTACTTC. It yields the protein CASSVTRDSRETQYF.

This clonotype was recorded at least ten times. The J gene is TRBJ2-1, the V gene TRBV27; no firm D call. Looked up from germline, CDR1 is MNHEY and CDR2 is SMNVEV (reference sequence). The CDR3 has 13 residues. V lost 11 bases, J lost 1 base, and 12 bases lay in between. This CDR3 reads CAVRVGSYNEQFF. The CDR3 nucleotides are TGTGCCGTCAGAGTAGGTTCCTACAATGAGCAGTTCTTC.

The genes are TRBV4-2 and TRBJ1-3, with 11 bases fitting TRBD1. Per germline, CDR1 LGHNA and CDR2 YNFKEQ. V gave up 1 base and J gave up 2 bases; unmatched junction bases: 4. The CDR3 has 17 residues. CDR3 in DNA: TGTGCCAGCAGCCAAGTGACGGGACAGGGGGCTGGAAACACCATATATTTT. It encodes CASSQVTGQGAGNTIYF.

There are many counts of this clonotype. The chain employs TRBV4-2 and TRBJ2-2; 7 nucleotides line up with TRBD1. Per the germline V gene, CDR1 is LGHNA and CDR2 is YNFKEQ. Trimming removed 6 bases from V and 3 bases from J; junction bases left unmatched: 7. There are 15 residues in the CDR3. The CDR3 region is CASRKGTGDTGELFF. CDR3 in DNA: TGTGCCAGCAGGAAGGGTACAGGGGACACCGGGGAGCTGTTTTTT.

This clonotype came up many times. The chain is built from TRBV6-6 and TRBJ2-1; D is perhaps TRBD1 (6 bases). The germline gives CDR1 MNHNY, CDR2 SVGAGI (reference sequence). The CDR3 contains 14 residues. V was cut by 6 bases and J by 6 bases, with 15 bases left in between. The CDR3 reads CASSLRGTVNEQFF. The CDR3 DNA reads TGTGCCAGCAGCCTCAGGGGTACCGTCAATGAGCAGTTCTTC.

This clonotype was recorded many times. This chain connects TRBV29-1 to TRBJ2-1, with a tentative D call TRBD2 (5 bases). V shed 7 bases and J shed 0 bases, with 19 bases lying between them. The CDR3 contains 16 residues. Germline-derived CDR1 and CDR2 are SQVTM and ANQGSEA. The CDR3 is CSALIVERSSYNEQFF. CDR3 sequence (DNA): TGCAGCGCCCTCATTGTCGAGCGGAGCTCCTACAATGAGCAGTTCTTC.

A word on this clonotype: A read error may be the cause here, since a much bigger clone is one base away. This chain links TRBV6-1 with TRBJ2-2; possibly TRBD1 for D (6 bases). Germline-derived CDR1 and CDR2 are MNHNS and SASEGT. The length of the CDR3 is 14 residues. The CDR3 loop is CASSRDTFPGELLF. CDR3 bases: TGTGCCAGCAGCCGGGACACCTTCCCCGGGGAGCTGCTTTTT.

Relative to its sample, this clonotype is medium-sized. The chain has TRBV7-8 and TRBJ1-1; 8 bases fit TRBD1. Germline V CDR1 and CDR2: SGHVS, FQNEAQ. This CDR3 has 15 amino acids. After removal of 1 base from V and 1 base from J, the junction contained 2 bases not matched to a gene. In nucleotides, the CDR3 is TGTGCCAGCAGCTTAGTGGACAGGGCGAACACTGAAGCTTTCTTT. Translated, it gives CASSLVDRANTEAFF.

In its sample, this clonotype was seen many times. CDR3 protein: CASSGQFNGYTF. The DNA for the CDR3 is TGTGCCAGCAGCGGACAGTTTAATGGCTACACCTTC. The V call is TRBV9, the J call TRBJ1-2; TRBD1 might be the D (5 bases). The V and J ends lost 3 bases and 6 bases respectively, with 9 bases between them. CDR1 and CDR2 from the germline V gene are SGDLS and YYNGEE. This CDR3 contains 12 residues.

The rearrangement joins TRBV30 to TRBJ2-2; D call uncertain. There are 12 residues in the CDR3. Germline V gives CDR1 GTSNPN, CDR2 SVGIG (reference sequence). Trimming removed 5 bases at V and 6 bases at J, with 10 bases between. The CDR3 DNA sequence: TGTGCCTGGCCCTCTTTGTCCGGGGAGCTGTTTTTT. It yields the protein CAWPSLSGELFF.

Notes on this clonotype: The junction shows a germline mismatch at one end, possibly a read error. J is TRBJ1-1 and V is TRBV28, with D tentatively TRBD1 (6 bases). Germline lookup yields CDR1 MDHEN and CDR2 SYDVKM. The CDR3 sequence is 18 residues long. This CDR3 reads CVSSSTTGFWGLNTEAFF. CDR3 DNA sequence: TGTGTCAGCAGTTCTACAACCGGGTTTTGGGGGCTGAACACTGAAGCTTTCTTT. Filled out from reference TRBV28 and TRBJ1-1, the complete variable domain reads DVKVTQSSRYLVKRTGEKVFLECVQDMDHENMFWYRQDPGLGLRLIYFSYDVKMKEKGDIPEGYSVSREKKERFSLILESASTNQTSMYLCVSSSTTGFWGLNTEAFFGQGTRLTVV.

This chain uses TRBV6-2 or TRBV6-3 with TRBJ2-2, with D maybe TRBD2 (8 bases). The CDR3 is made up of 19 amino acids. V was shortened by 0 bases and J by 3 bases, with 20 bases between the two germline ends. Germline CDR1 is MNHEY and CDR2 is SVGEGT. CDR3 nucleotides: TGTGCCAGCAGTTACTCGTCGGGAGGGGGCACTTCTGACACCGGGGAGCTGTTTTTT. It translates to CASSYSSGGGTSDTGELFF.